A selection of T cell receptor beta chains follows, all from one sample in a study of blood T cell repertoires in COVID-19. Assay: immunoSEQ multiplex PCR; the TCRdb copy retains only in-frame clones and omits some. The data hold about 83,000 clones, with 90% observed a single time. Sequenced material: peripheral blood. These TCRs come from a woman older than 75 with active or convalescent COVID-19. The CDR3 runs from the conserved cysteine through the conserved F or W. D genes are given only for firm matches. Clone size appears in some rows only: once, few, many, or a class for an expanded clone.

NA	NA	TRBV28	TRBJ1-5	TGTGCCAGCAGTTTTTCGGGGAGGGGAGGGCAGCCCCAGCATTTT	CASSFSGRGGQPQHF
NA	TRBD2	TRBV30	TRBJ2-3	TGTGCCTGGAGTTTGACTAGCGGGGTATCCCATACGCAGTATTTT	CAWSLTSGVSHTQYF
NA	TRBD2	TRBV2	TRBJ2-3	TGTGCCAGCAGTGAAGAAGGAGCGGGGCCTTTCCTAGATACGCAGTATTTT	CASSEEGAGPFLDTQYF
NA	NA	TRBV4-3	TRBJ2-7	TGCGCCAGCAGCCAAGTACAGGGAACTTACGAGCAGTACTTC	CASSQVQGTYEQYF
NA	TRBD1	TRBV5-1	TRBJ2-1	TGCGCCAGCAGCTGGAAGACAGGGGTTTACAATGAGCAGTTCTTC	CASSWKTGVYNEQFF
NA	NA	TRBV3-1/TRBV3-2	TRBJ1-1	TGTGCCAGCGGGGGGGAAAAGACTGAAGCTTTCTTT	CASGGEKTEAFF
NA	NA	TRBV9	TRBJ2-1	TGTGCCAGCAGCGTAATCGATATGGAGCGGATGGGAAATGAGCAGTTCTTC	CASSVIDMERMGNEQFF
NA	NA	TRBV28	TRBJ1-3	TGTGCCAGCAGCCAGGGTCCTGGAAACACCATATATTTT	CASSQGPGNTIYF
once	NA	TRBV28	TRBJ1-2	TGTGCCAGCCGGAGGGGAGTGATGTCTAACTATGGCTACACCTTC	CASRRGVMSNYGYTF
few	NA	TRBV18	TRBJ2-1	TGTGCCAGCTCCGGACAAGTTTACAATGAGCAGTTCTTC	CASSGQVYNEQFF